What follows describes a single TCR beta chain. The entry originates in a study of cytomegalovirus exposure and HLA in healthy donors. V lost 4 bases, J lost 3 bases, and 5 bases lay in between. The germline V gene encodes CDR1 SGHRS and CDR2 YFSETQ. The CDR3 length is 12 residues. The protocol was immunoSEQ multiplex PCR, while the TCRdb copy is restricted to in-frame clones and leaves out a portion. The data hold approximately 150,000 clones, with roughly 87% observed a single time. Sequencing was done on a sample of PBMCs. This TCR was recovered from a young man in good health and CMV-seropositive. The chain is built from TRBV5-1 and TRBJ2-1; D gene uncertain. CDR3 sequence reads: CASSPGYNEQFF. CDR3 coding DNA: TGCGCCAGCAGCCCCGGCTACAATGAGCAGTTCTTC.